This passage covers 7 T cell receptor beta chains from one sample sequenced in a study of blood T cell repertoires in COVID-19. Measured with immunoSEQ multiplex PCR; TCRdb has only the in-frame clones, and not every one. Altogether hundreds of thousands of clones are present, approximately 80% being singletons, with the ten largest covering around 1.8%. The sequencing sample was made of peripheral blood. These receptors were collected from a woman aged 80 or older with acute or convalescent COVID-19.

The genes are TRBV6-2 or TRBV6-3 and TRBJ2-4; the match to TRBD1 covers 8 bases. The CDR3 is 19 amino acids. The V segment lost 0 bases and the J segment 1 base; nucleotides outside the gene matches: 11. Per the germline V gene, CDR1 is MNHEY and CDR2 is SVGEGT. CDR3 coding DNA: TGTGCCAGCAGTTACTCGAGGCCAGGGGGCGGAAAGGCCAAAAACATTCAGTACTTC. It encodes CASSYSRPGGGKAKNIQYF.

The count of this clone is one. V usage is TRBV11-3 and J usage is TRBJ1-1; TRBD1 is a possible D gene (6 bases). V lost 1 base and J 10 bases, leaving 13 bases between the germline ends. The CDR3 is 13 amino acids. CDR1 and CDR2 from the germline V gene are SGHNT and YENEEA. This CDR3 is CASSLGSGHPAFF. CDR3 DNA: TGTGCCAGCAGCTTAGGTTCGGGACATCCAGCTTTCTTT.

This chain connects TRBV6-2 or TRBV6-3 to TRBJ1-1; D is perhaps TRBD1 (6 bases). The length of the CDR3 is 15 residues. Trimming removed 0 bases at V and 4 bases at J, with 12 bases between. CDR1 and CDR2 from the germline V gene are MNHEY and SVGEGT. The DNA of the CDR3 is TGTGCCAGCAGTTACTCGAGGGGGTATGTCACTGAAGCTTTCTTT. This translates into CASSYSRGYVTEAFF.

The chain has TRBV5-1 and TRBJ2-1; 7 nucleotides align to TRBD2. Per the germline V gene, CDR1 is SGHRS and CDR2 is YFSETQ. V dropped 3 bases and J dropped 2; count of bases not matched to a gene: 5. The CDR3 contains 15 residues. The CDR3 region is CASSWTSGTYNEQFF. The CDR3 DNA reads as TGCGCCAGCAGCTGGACTAGTGGGACCTACAATGAGCAGTTCTTC. The whole variable domain, remainder taken from reference TRBV5-1 and TRBJ2-1, is KAGVTQTPRYLIKTRGQQVTLSCSPISGHRSVSWYQQTPGQGLQFLFEYFSETQRNKGNFPGRFSGRQFSNSRSEMNVSTLELGDSALYLCASSWTSGTYNEQFFGPGTRLTVL.

The genes are TRBV9 and TRBJ2-7; 7 bases agree with TRBD2. J gave up 3 bases and V 0 bases, and 3 bases lay outside the gene matches. The CDR3 sequence is 14 residues long. Germline V gene sequence: CDR1 SGDLS, CDR2 YYNGEE. This chain's CDR3 is CASSVGPGGYEQYF. DNA of the CDR3: TGTGCCAGCAGCGTAGGCCCGGGGGGCTACGAGCAGTACTTC.

The chain employs TRBV28 and TRBJ1-5; 8 bases fit TRBD1. Germline trimming cut 4 bases from V and 1 base from J; bases unmatched to any gene: 6. Germline V CDR1 and CDR2: MDHEN, SYDVKM. This CDR3 has 16 residues. The CDR3 nucleotides read TGTGCCAGCAGTTCTGCAGACAGGGGAAGCAATCAGCCCCAGCATTTT. Amino acids: CASSSADRGSNQPQHF.

The chain is built from TRBV5-1 and TRBJ1-3, with a tentative D call TRBD1 (6 bases). CDR3 size: 14 residues. V lost 1 base, J lost 3 bases, and 8 bases lay in between. CDR1 and CDR2 (germline): SGHRS, YFSETQ. This CDR3 is CASSLTGYGNTIYF. In nucleotides, the CDR3 is TGCGCCAGCAGCTTGACAGGGTATGGAAACACCATATATTTT.